This T cell receptor beta chain originates from a study of shared clonotypes between healthy human individuals. The study enrolled healthy HIV-negative adults without recent acute infections or vaccinations as donors. V was cut by 3 bases and J by 4 bases, with 18 bases left in between. The germline V gene has CDR1 KGHSH and CDR2 LQKENI. The CDR3 has 16 residues. Assay execution took place at the deep level. Replicate PCRs were loaded with approximately 300 ng DNA from unsorted PBMC, 29,000 or so T cell genomes. The table came from immunoSEQ multiplex PCR; TCRdb's copy has only in-frame clones and leaves some out. Counted here are 450,000 to 600,000 clones, more than 65% occurring once; the ten biggest clones make up over 10%.

J is TRBJ1-1 and V is TRBV18, with D perhaps TRBD1 (5 bases). Input material: PBMCs. The clonotype comes from a woman in her thirties or forties in good health. Some clones in this sample may be carry-over from other donors' samples. The CDR3 loop reads CASSPRLLGRGTEAFF. The CDR3 nucleotides are TGTGCCAGCTCACCGAGACTCTTGGGACGAGGCACTGAAGCTTTCTTT.